A selection of T cell receptor beta chains follows, all from one sample in a study of blood T cell repertoires in COVID-19. The data were produced by immunoSEQ multiplex PCR, yet TCRdb's version contains in-frame clones alone and is incomplete. The sample holds roughly 140,000 clones, 80% to 90% seen once. Material: PBMCs or T cells enriched from blood (not recorded which). Receptor source: a middle-aged man who had recovered from COVID-19. Both conserved end residues are part of each CDR3. A D gene is named only where the DNA matches it firmly. Some rows have no size entry. The others give once, few or many, or a class for an expanded clone.

>TRBD1|TRBJ1-2|TRBV9|once
CASSVQTGGSSYGYTF
TGTGCCAGCAGCGTACAAACAGGGGGCTCGTCTTATGGCTACACCTTC
>.|TRBJ1-6|TRBV3-1/TRBV3-2|.
CASSQTGDLYNSPLHF
TGTGCCAGCAGCCAGACAGGAGACCTCTATAATTCACCCCTCCACTTT
>.|TRBJ1-5|TRBV6-5|.
CASSTGQSNQPQHF
TGTGCCAGCAGTACCGGACAGAGCAATCAGCCCCAGCATTTT
>.|TRBJ2-7|TRBV18|once
CASSPVTLGGNEQYF
TGTGCCAGCTCACCAGTGACTCTTGGCGGTAACGAGCAGTACTTC
>TRBD2|TRBJ2-2|TRBV7-9|.
CASSPRTSGNTGELFF
TGTGCCAGCAGCCCCCGGACTAGCGGGAACACCGGGGAGCTGTTTTTT
>.|TRBJ2-2|TRBV4-3|.
CASSRTGIDTGELFF
TGCGCCAGCAGCCGAACGGGGATTGACACCGGGGAGCTGTTTTTT
>TRBD1|TRBJ1-1|TRBV3-1/TRBV3-2|.
CASSQDGTGKTEAFF
TGTGCCAGCAGCCAAGACGGGACAGGGAAGACTGAAGCTTTCTTT
>TRBD1|TRBJ1-2|TRBV19|.
CASNQGDGYTF
TGTGCCAGTAATCAGGGGGATGGCTACACCTTC
>TRBD2|TRBJ2-3|TRBV9|.
CASSVGLAGGGDTQYF
TGTGCCAGCAGCGTAGGACTAGCGGGGGGCGGAGATACGCAGTATTTT
>TRBD1|TRBJ1-1|TRBV7-9|.
CASSLEGTGSRGAFF
TGTGCCAGCAGCTTAGAGGGGACAGGGTCACGGGGAGCTTTCTTT
>.|TRBJ1-1|TRBV29-1|.
CSVDLGSTEAFF
TGCAGCGTTGACCTGGGCAGCACTGAAGCTTTCTTT
>.|TRBJ1-6|TRBV10-3|.
CAISETGYSPLHF
TGTGCCATCAGTGAGACAGGGTATTCACCCCTCCACTTT
>TRBD1|TRBJ1-1|TRBV15|.
CATSDRGKNTEAFF
TGTGCCACCAGCGACAGGGGGAAGAACACTGAAGCTTTCTTT
>.|TRBJ2-2|TRBV19|.
CASSTGLTGELFF
TGTGCCAGTAGTACTGGGCTCACCGGGGAGCTGTTTTTT
>TRBD2|TRBJ2-7|TRBV6-4|once
CASNGLARSYSYEQYF
TGTGCCAGCAACGGACTAGCGCGAAGCTATTCCTACGAGCAGTACTTC
>TRBD1|TRBJ1-4|TRBV27|.
CASSTEEGQTNEKLFF
TGTGCCAGCAGTACCGAAGAGGGACAGACTAATGAAAAACTGTTTTTT
>.|TRBJ1-5|TRBV7-6|.
CASSPTGPQPQHF
TGTGCCAGCAGCCCCACAGGGCCCCAGCCCCAGCATTTT
>.|TRBJ1-2|TRBV7-8|.
CASSLEFLGRGDGYTF
TGTGCCAGCAGCTTAGAATTTCTTGGCAGGGGAGACGGCTACACCTTC
>.|TRBJ1-5|TRBV6-6|.
CASSLPGDSNQPQHF
TGTGCCAGCAGTTTACCAGGGGATAGCAATCAGCCCCAGCATTTT
>.|TRBJ1-2|TRBV2|.
CASSLQALYGYTF
TGTGCCAGCAGTTTACAGGCGCTTTATGGCTACACCTTC
>TRBD1|TRBJ2-1|TRBV29-1|.
CSVEDRGVGNEQFF
TGCAGCGTTGAGGACAGGGGAGTCGGGAATGAGCAGTTCTTC
>TRBD1|TRBJ2-1|TRBV2|.
CASSQDRGRDNEQFF
TGTGCCAGCAGTCAGGACAGGGGTAGGGACAATGAGCAGTTCTTC
>.|TRBJ1-5|TRBV7-6|.
CASSQKEGWNQPQHF
TGTGCCAGCAGTCAGAAGGAGGGATGGAATCAGCCCCAGCATTTT
>.|TRBJ2-7|TRBV12-5|.
CASEVSGSYEQYF
TGTGCTAGTGAAGTGTCCGGTTCCTACGAGCAGTACTTC
>.|TRBJ1-1|TRBV6-5|.
CASSYSGAAEAFF
TGTGCCAGCAGTTACTCGGGGGCGGCTGAAGCTTTCTTT
>TRBD1|TRBJ1-2|TRBV3-1/TRBV3-2|.
CASSRGDSTYTF
TGTGCCAGCAGCCGGGGGGACAGCACGTACACCTTC
>.|TRBJ1-2|TRBV12-3/TRBV12-4|.
CASRQKIVSASDF
TGTGCCAGCAGGCAAAAAATCGTCAGTGCCTCAGATTTC
>.|TRBJ1-5|TRBV6-4|.
CASSANGNQPQHF
TGTGCCAGCAGTGCGAACGGTAATCAGCCCCAGCATTTT
>TRBD1|TRBJ1-4|TRBV5-1|.
CASSFSPGGSATNEKLFF
TGCGCCAGCAGCTTTTCGCCAGGGGGAAGTGCAACTAATGAAAAACTGTTTTTT
>.|TRBJ2-1|TRBV9|.
CASSVESEIYNEQFF
TGTGCCAGCAGCGTAGAGAGCGAGATCTACAATGAGCAGTTCTTC
>TRBD1|TRBJ1-5|TRBV6-5|.
CASRAPQGAGQPQHF
TGTGCCAGCAGGGCGCCACAGGGGGCCGGGCAGCCCCAGCATTTT
>.|TRBJ2-7|TRBV3-1/TRBV3-2|.
CASSPGRDYEQYF
TGTGCCAGCAGCCCAGGCCGAGACTACGAGCAGTACTTC
>.|TRBJ1-2|TRBV5-1|.
CASRGGPSANYGYTF
TGCGCCAGCCGCGGGGGGCCCTCAGCTAACTATGGCTACACCTTC
>.|TRBJ2-3|TRBV5-1|once
CASSLATGTDTQYF
TGCGCCAGCAGCTTGGCCACGGGTACAGATACGCAGTATTTT
>TRBD2|TRBJ2-1|TRBV6-2/TRBV6-3|once
CASSYSIGSGGKNEQFF
TGTGCCAGCAGTTACTCGATTGGAAGCGGGGGGAAAAATGAGCAGTTCTTC
>TRBD1|TRBJ1-1|TRBV11-2|once
CASSFGTGGKTEAFF
TGTGCCAGCAGCTTCGGGACAGGGGGTAAAACTGAAGCTTTCTTT
>.|TRBJ2-1|TRBV6-5|.
CASKAGGGPPNEQFF
TGTGCCAGCAAGGCTGGGGGGGGCCCGCCCAATGAGCAGTTCTTC
>TRBD2|TRBJ2-3|TRBV4-2|.
CASSQDLAGGTDTQYF
TGTGCCAGCAGCCAAGATCTAGCGGGGGGCACAGATACGCAGTATTTT
>TRBD2|TRBJ2-7|TRBV5-6|.
CASSSSGGVYEQYF
TGTGCCAGCAGCTCCAGCGGGGGGGTATACGAGCAGTACTTC